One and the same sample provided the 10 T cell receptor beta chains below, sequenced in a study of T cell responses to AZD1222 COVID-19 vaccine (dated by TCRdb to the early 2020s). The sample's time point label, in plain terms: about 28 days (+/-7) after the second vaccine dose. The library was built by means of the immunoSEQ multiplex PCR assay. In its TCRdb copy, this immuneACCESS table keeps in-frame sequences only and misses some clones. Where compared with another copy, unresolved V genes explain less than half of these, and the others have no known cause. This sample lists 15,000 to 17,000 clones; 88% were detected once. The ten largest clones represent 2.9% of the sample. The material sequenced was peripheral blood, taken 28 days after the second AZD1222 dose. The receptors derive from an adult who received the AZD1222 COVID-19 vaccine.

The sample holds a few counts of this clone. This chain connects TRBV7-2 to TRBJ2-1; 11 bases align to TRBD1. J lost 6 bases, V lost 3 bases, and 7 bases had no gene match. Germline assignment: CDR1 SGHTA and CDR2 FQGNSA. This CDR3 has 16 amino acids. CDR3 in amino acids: CASSFGQGAPRNEQFF. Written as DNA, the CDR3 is TGTGCCAGCAGCTTTGGACAGGGGGCGCCTCGCAATGAGCAGTTCTTC. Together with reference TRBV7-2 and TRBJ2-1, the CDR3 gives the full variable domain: GAGVSQSPSNKVTEKGKDVELRCDPISGHTALYWYRQSLGQGLEFLIYFQGNSAPDKSGLPSDRFSAERTGGSVSTLTIQRTQQEDSAVYLCASSFGQGAPRNEQFFGPGTRLTVL.

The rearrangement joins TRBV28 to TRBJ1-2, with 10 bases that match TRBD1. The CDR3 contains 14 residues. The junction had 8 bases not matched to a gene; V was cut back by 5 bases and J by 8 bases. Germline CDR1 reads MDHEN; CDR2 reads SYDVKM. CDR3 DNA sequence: TGTGCCAGCAGTGGGACAGGGGTTAGGAGAGGCTACACCTTC. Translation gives CASSGTGVRRGYTF.

The CDR3 reads CASSWDSSSGNTIYF. The CDR3 nucleotides read TGCGCCAGCAGCTGGGACAGCTCCTCTGGAAACACCATATATTTT. The chain carries TRBV5-1 and TRBJ1-3; TRBD1 aligns across 7 bases. The germline V gene encodes CDR1 SGHRS and CDR2 YFSETQ. The CDR3 covers 15 residues. Trimming at V came to 3 bases and at J to 0 bases, leaving 3 bases not matched to a gene.

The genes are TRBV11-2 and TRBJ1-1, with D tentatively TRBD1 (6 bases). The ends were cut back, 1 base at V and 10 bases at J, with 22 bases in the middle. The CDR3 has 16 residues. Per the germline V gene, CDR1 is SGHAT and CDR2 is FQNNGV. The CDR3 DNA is TGTGCCAGCAGCTTAGCCCCTCCCGGAGGGGGTTCGGGAGCTTTCTTT. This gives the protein CASSLAPPGGGSGAFF.

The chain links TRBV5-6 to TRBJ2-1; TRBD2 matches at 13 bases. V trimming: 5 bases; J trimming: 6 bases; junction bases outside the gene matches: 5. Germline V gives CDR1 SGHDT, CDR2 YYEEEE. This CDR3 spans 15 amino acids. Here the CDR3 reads CASSRTSGRINEQFF. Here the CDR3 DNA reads TGTGCCAGCAGTAGGACTAGCGGGAGAATCAATGAGCAGTTCTTC.

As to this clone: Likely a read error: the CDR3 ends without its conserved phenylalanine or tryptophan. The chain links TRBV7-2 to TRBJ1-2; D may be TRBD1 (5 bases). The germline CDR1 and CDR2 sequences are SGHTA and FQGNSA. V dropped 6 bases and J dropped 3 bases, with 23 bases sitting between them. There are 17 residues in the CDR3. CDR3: CASRQRTKTSPYYGYTL. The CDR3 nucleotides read TGTGCCAGCAGGCAGAGGACAAAGACTTCCCCCTACTATGGCTACACCCTC.

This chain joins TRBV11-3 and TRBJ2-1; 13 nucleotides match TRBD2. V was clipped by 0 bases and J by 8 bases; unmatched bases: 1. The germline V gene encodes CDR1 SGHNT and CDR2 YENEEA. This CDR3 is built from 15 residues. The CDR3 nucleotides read TGTGCCAGCAGCTTAGAGACTAGCGGGAGGTATGAGCAGTTCTTC. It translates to CASSLETSGRYEQFF.

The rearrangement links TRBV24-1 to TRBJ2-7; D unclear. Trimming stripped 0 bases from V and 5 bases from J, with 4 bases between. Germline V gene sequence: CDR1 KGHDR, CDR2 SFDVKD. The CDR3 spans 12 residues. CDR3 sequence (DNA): TGTGCCACCAGTGATTTGCGGGACGAGCAGTACTTC. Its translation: CATSDLRDEQYF.

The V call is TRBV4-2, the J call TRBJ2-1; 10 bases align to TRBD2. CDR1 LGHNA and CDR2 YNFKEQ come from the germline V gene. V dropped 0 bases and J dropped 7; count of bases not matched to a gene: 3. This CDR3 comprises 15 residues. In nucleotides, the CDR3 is TGTGCCAGCAGCCAAGATGGGACTAGCGATAATGAGCAGTTCTTC. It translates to CASSQDGTSDNEQFF.

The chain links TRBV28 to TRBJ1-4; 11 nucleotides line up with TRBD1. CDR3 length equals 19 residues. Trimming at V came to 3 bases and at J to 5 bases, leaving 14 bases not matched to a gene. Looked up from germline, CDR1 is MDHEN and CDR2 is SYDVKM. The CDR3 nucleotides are TGTGCCAGCAGTTTGTGGACAGGGGGCCGGGGGGGCGACAATGAAAAACTGTTTTTT. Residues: CASSLWTGGRGGDNEKLFF. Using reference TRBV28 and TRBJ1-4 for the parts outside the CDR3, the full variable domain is DVKVTQSSRYLVKRTGEKVFLECVQDMDHENMFWYRQDPGLGLRLIYFSYDVKMKEKGDIPEGYSVSREKKERFSLILESASTNQTSMYLCASSLWTGGRGGDNEKLFFGSGTQLSVL.